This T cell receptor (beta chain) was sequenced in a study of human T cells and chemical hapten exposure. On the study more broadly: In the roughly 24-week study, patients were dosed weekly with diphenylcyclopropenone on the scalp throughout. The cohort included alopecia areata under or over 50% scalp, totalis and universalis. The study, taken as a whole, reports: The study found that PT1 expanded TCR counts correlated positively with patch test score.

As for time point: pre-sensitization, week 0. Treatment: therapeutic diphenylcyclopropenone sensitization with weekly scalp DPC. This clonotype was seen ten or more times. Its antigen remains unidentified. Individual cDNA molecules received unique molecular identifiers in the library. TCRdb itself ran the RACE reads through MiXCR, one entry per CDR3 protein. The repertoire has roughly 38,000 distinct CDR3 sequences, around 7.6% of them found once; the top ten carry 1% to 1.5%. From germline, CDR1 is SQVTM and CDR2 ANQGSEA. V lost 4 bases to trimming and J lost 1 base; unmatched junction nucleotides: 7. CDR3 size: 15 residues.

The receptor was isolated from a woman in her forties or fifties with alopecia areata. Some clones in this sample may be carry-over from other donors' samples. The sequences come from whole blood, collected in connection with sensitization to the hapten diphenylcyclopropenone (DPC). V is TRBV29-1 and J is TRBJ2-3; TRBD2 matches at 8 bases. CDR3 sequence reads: CSVVWEAGGTDTQYF. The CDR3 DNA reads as TGCAGCGTTGTATGGGAAGCGGGAGGCACAGATACGCAGTATTTT.